Below, 22 T cell receptor beta chains from the same sample are listed, as sequenced in a study of T cells expressing NK-cell markers. TCRdb derives one entry per CDR3 protein from the 5' RACE reads, leaving out DNA. The table lists some 300,000 distinct CDR3 sequences. The specimen sequenced was blood T cells: a sorted CD56 or NKG2C T cell subset, CD4+ or CD8+ T cells, or bulk PBMC T cells (not recorded which). These TCRs come from a man aged 18 to 35 in good health.

The rearrangement uses TRBV20-1 and TRBJ1-1; TCRdb designates TRBD1, a call that cannot be tested without DNA. Germline CDR1 and CDR2: DFQATT and SNEGSKA (reference sequence). The CDR3 runs to 14 residues. The chain's CDR3 is CSASQGAGNTEAFF.

The rearrangement joins TRBV12-3 or TRBV12-4 to TRBJ2-1; TCRdb indicates TRBD2, and absent DNA this call remains unverified. This CDR3 is built from 15 residues. The CDR3 region is CASRQTGGSYNEQFF.

This rearrangement joins TRBV29-1 to TRBJ2-3; the TRBD2 assignment by TCRdb is unverifiable without DNA. The CDR3 length is 14 residues. Germline CDR1 reads SQVTM; CDR2 reads ANQGSEA. CDR3 amino acids: CSVTLAGVGNTQYF.

The chain links TRBV20-1 to TRBJ1-6. Germline V gene sequence: CDR1 DFQATT, CDR2 SNEGSKA (reference sequence). This CDR3 has 15 residues. Here the CDR3 reads CSASPLQGGYSPLHF.

The rearrangement links TRBV5-1 to TRBJ2-1; the D call of TRBD2 rests on TCRdb alone, since no DNA is present to check it. The CDR3 loop spans 16 amino acids. Germline V gene sequence: CDR1 SGHRS, CDR2 YFSETQ. This CDR3 reads CASSEEGLAIYNEQFF.

V gene TRBV3-1 combines with J gene TRBJ2-7; the TRBD1 assignment by TCRdb is unverifiable without DNA. CDR3 size: 14 residues. CDR1 is LGHDT, CDR2 YNNKEL, per germline (reference sequence). CDR3 sequence: CASSQATGAYEQYF.

The CDR3 protein is CSARVAFRTDTQYF. The J gene is TRBJ2-3, the V gene TRBV20-1. This CDR3 is 14 amino acids long. From germline, CDR1 is DFQATT and CDR2 SNEGSKA (reference sequence).

The J gene is TRBJ2-1, the V gene TRBV11-2; TCRdb names TRBD1, which stays unverified in the absence of DNA. The germline V gene has CDR1 SGHAT and CDR2 FQNNGV. There are 17 residues in the CDR3. The chain's CDR3 is CASSTLGQGGFHNEQFF. Variable domain in full (rest from reference TRBV11-2 and TRBJ2-1): EAGVAQSPRYKIIEKRQSVAFWCNPISGHATLYWYQQILGQGPKLLIQFQNNGVVDDSQLPKDRFSAERLKGVDSTLKIQPAKLEDSAVYLCASSTLGQGGFHNEQFFGPGTRLTVL.

The genes are TRBV20-1 and TRBJ2-1; TCRdb reports TRBD2, a call that lacks DNA to check it against. CDR1 and CDR2 (germline): DFQATT, SNEGSKA (reference sequence). CDR3 size: 18 residues. Here the CDR3 reads CSASAETSGPTSYNEQFF.

The chain links TRBV27 to TRBJ2-6; checking the TCRdb D call of TRBD1 is not possible without DNA. Per germline, CDR1 MNHEY and CDR2 SMNVEV (reference sequence). The CDR3 runs 14 residues. The CDR3 here is CASTGGSGANVLTF. The full variable domain, completed using reference TRBV27 and TRBJ2-6, is EAQVTQNPRYLITVTGKKLTVTCSQNMNHEYMSWYRQDPGLGLRQIYYSMNVEVTDKGDVPEGYKVSRKEKRNFPLILESPSPNQTSLYFCASTGGSGANVLTFGAGSRLTVL.

The chain uses TRBV27 and TRBJ2-3; TCRdb's assignment of TRBD2 cannot be checked, as there is no DNA. The CDR3 length is 15 residues. Germline V lookup: CDR1 MNHEY, CDR2 SMNVEV (reference sequence). The CDR3 protein is CASSLNPSQVDTQYF.

V is TRBV11-3 and J is TRBJ2-2; absent DNA, TCRdb's TRBD2 call cannot be checked. The CDR3 is made up of 15 amino acids. CDR1 SGHNT and CDR2 YENEEA come from the germline V gene. The CDR3: CASSSGLASTGELFF.

This chain uses TRBV7-2 with TRBJ1-4. This CDR3 comprises 15 residues. In germline, CDR1 is SGHTA, CDR2 FQGNSA. The CDR3 spells CASSVKTATNEKLFF.

The CDR3 protein is CASSFRGASGQETQYF. J is TRBJ2-5 and V is TRBV11-3; no DNA is available, so the TRBD2 call from TCRdb remains unchecked. Germline CDR1 is SGHNT and CDR2 is YENEEA. The CDR3 spans 16 residues.

The V call is TRBV4-2, the J call TRBJ1-2. Germline V gene lookup returns CDR1 LGHNA and CDR2 YNFKEQ. This CDR3 has 13 amino acids. CDR3: CASSQDLGHGYTF.

This chain joins TRBV4-3 and TRBJ2-5; the TCRdb call, TRBD2, lacks DNA for checking. Germline V gives CDR1 LGHNA, CDR2 YSLEER. This CDR3 is built from 17 residues. CDR3: CASSQDLSLAGVETQYF.

The chain carries TRBV7-6 and TRBJ2-3; there is no DNA to check the TCRdb D call of TRBD2. This CDR3 region has 19 residues. Germline V gene lookup returns CDR1 SGHVS and CDR2 FNYEAQ. The CDR3 sequence is CASSLESGRAFSFTDTQYF. Full variable domain (remainder filled in from reference TRBV7-6 and TRBJ2-3): GAGVSQSPRYKVTKRGQDVALRCDPISGHVSLYWYRQALGQGPEFLTYFNYEAQQDKSGLPNDRFSAERPEGSISTLTIQRTEQRDSAMYRCASSLESGRAFSFTDTQYFGPGTRLTVL.

The V call is TRBV11-2, the J call TRBJ1-1; TCRdb calls TRBD1, which cannot be checked without DNA. Germline lookup yields CDR1 SGHAT and CDR2 FQNNGV. The CDR3 covers 14 residues. The CDR3 spells CASSYGRGDTEAFF.

The chain recombines TRBV6-2 or TRBV6-3 with TRBJ2-1; checking the TCRdb D call of TRBD2 is not possible without DNA. Germline V lookup: CDR1 MNHEY, CDR2 SVGEGT. This CDR3 region has 15 residues. The CDR3 is CASSGLGGSLNEQFF.

V usage is TRBV15 and J usage is TRBJ2-2; the TRBD1 assignment by TCRdb is unverifiable without DNA. Germline CDR1 is LNHNV and CDR2 is YYDKDF (reference sequence). The CDR3 runs to 15 residues. CDR3: CATSRLGASSGELFF.

The rearrangement joins TRBV20-1 to TRBJ1-1; TCRdb's D call, TRBD1, is unchecked because there is no DNA. CDR1 is DFQATT, CDR2 SNEGSKA, per germline (reference sequence). The CDR3 totals 16 residues. The CDR3 region is CSAREGQIFLNTEAFF.

The chain is built from TRBV11-3 and TRBJ2-7; TCRdb proposes TRBD1, but this gene call is untestable without DNA. The germline V gene encodes CDR1 SGHNT and CDR2 YENEEA. The CDR3 covers 13 residues. The CDR3 is CASRTEAAYEQYF.